A selection of T cell receptor beta chains follows, all from one sample in a study of blood T cells in healthy people across ages. TCRdb re-derived calls from the 5' RACE reads in MiXCR, one entry per CDR3 protein. This table holds roughly 500,000 distinct CDR3 sequences, 27% found once. The source material was blood. The receptors derive from a woman between 70 and 85 years old in good health. Both conserved end residues are part of each CDR3. D genes are given only for firm matches. Size is stated for part of the rows, as once, few or many counts, or as a class when the clone is expanded.

V: TRBV3-1; J: TRBJ2-7; size: few; D: NA; DNA: TGCGCCAGCAGCCAAGGACGGATGATTAACTACTACGAGCAGTACTTC; CDR3: CASSQGRMINYYEQYF
V: TRBV2; J: TRBJ2-1; size: few; D: TRBD2; DNA: TGTGCCAGCAGCCGCTGGGGAGCGGGGGGCAACAATGAGCAGTTCTTC; CDR3: CASSRWGAGGNNEQFF
V: TRBV6-5; J: TRBJ2-7; size: few; D: TRBD1; DNA: TGTGCCAGCAGCTACTTATCAGGGGGCGGCTACGAGCAGTACTTC; CDR3: CASSYLSGGGYEQYF
V: TRBV28; J: TRBJ2-5; size: NA; D: NA; DNA: TGTGCCAGCAGTTTTGCCGGACGGACACTAGAGACCCAGTACTTC; CDR3: CASSFAGRTLETQYF
V: TRBV2; J: TRBJ2-1; size: NA; D: NA; DNA: TGTGCCAGCAGTAGCGAGATTTACAATGAGCAGTTCTTC; CDR3: CASSSEIYNEQFF
V: TRBV3-1; J: TRBJ2-3; size: NA; D: NA; DNA: TGTGCCAGCAGCCAAGCTGGGGATCGTACGCAGTATTTT; CDR3: CASSQAGDRTQYF
V: TRBV7-3; J: TRBJ2-5; size: NA; D: TRBD1; DNA: TGTGCCAGCAGCCTTACCGGGACAGCAAAGACCCAGTACTTC; CDR3: CASSLTGTAKTQYF
V: TRBV7-9; J: TRBJ2-5; size: NA; D: NA; DNA: TGTGCCAGCAGCACCCGGGGGGCCCGAGAGACCCAGTGCTTC; CDR3: CASSTRGARETQCF
V: TRBV19; J: TRBJ2-3; size: few; D: NA; DNA: TGTGCCAGTAGTCGGAGGAGAGATACGCAGTATTTT; CDR3: CASSRRRDTQYF
V: TRBV20-1; J: TRBJ1-1; size: NA; D: TRBD1; DNA: TGCAGTGCTACCATCCCTAGACAGGGAAGGACTGAAGCTTTCTTT; CDR3: CSATIPRQGRTEAFF
V: TRBV10-3; J: TRBJ1-2; size: NA; D: TRBD1; DNA: TGTGCCATCAGCAAGACAGGGCAAGCTAACTATGGCTACACCTTC; CDR3: CAISKTGQANYGYTF
V: TRBV25-1; J: TRBJ2-1; size: NA; D: NA; DNA: TGTGCCAGCAGTGAACAGATGGCGTCCAATGAGCAGTTCTTC; CDR3: CASSEQMASNEQFF
V: TRBV20-1; J: TRBJ2-5; size: NA; D: NA; DNA: TGCAGTGCTACTGGGACCACACAAGAGACCCAGTACTTC; CDR3: CSATGTTQETQYF
V: TRBV7-2; J: TRBJ2-3; size: NA; D: NA; DNA: TGTGCCAGCAGCTTCTATGTGGGACCCAGCACAGATACGCAGTATTTT; CDR3: CASSFYVGPSTDTQYF
V: TRBV7-2; J: TRBJ2-7; size: few; D: TRBD1; DNA: TGTGCCAGCAGCTTAGGAGGGACAGGGGGCGAGCAGTACTTC; CDR3: CASSLGGTGGEQYF
V: TRBV19; J: TRBJ2-6; size: NA; D: NA; DNA: TGTGCCAGTAGGCCAGGGGCTGGGGCCAACGTCCTGACTTTC; CDR3: CASRPGAGANVLTF
V: TRBV7-2; J: TRBJ2-5; size: few; D: TRBD1; DNA: TGTGCCAGCAGCTTCCGGACAGGGGAGCGAGAGACCCAGTACTTC; CDR3: CASSFRTGERETQYF
V: TRBV20-1; J: TRBJ2-1; size: NA; D: NA; DNA: TGCAGTACTCAAATAGAAACCTACAATGAGCAGTTCTTC; CDR3: CSTQIETYNEQFF
V: TRBV20-1; J: TRBJ1-4; size: NA; D: NA; DNA: TGCACCGCTACAGGGAATGAAAAACTGTTTTTT; CDR3: CTATGNEKLFF
V: TRBV9; J: TRBJ2-7; size: NA; D: TRBD2; DNA: TGTGCCAGCAGCGCCGGGGGGTCCCACTCCTACGAGCAGTACTTC; CDR3: CASSAGGSHSYEQYF
V: TRBV7-9; J: TRBJ2-3; size: few; D: NA; DNA: TGTGCCAGTAGCCAGGGGAGCGGGGGCACAGATACGCAGTATTTT; CDR3: CASSQGSGGTDTQYF
V: TRBV25-1; J: TRBJ2-5; size: NA; D: NA; DNA: TGTGCCAGCAGCCGGGGGGCTCTGGAGACCCAGTACTTC; CDR3: CASSRGALETQYF
V: TRBV2; J: TRBJ1-1; size: NA; D: TRBD1; DNA: TGTGCCAGCAGCGCCCAACAGGGGGCAATGAACACTGAAGCTTTCTTT; CDR3: CASSAQQGAMNTEAFF
V: TRBV7-2; J: TRBJ2-7; size: NA; D: NA; DNA: TGTGCCAGCAGCTTTGCTGGGCAGGGTCTAAGGCTCGAGCAGTACTTC; CDR3: CASSFAGQGLRLEQYF
V: TRBV5-5; J: TRBJ2-1; size: few; D: NA; DNA: TGTGCCAGCAGCGAAACAGGGTACTACAATGAGCAGTTCTTC; CDR3: CASSETGYYNEQFF
V: TRBV27; J: TRBJ1-2; size: NA; D: NA; DNA: TGTGCCAGCGGCTGGAGTCCCTCCCTCGGGGCTGGGACCTTC; CDR3: CASGWSPSLGAGTF
V: TRBV27; J: TRBJ1-1; size: few; D: NA; DNA: TGTGCCAGCAGGTGGGGGGCGAAGAACACTGAAGCTTTCTTT; CDR3: CASRWGAKNTEAFF
V: TRBV20-1; J: TRBJ2-4; size: few; D: NA; DNA: TGCAGTGCTCGCCCGCGTGAAAACATTCAGTACTTC; CDR3: CSARPRENIQYF
V: TRBV4-3; J: TRBJ2-3; size: NA; D: TRBD2; DNA: TGCGCCAGCAGCCGAGAACTAGCGGGGAAAGGGGATACGCAGTATTTT; CDR3: CASSRELAGKGDTQYF
V: TRBV4-3; J: TRBJ1-3; size: NA; D: NA; DNA: TGCGCCAGCAGCCAAGATCAGGTGTGGGGGGACACCATATATTTT; CDR3: CASSQDQVWGDTIYF
V: TRBV18; J: TRBJ1-1; size: NA; D: NA; DNA: TGTGCCAGCTCACCCAATTGGGAGAGCACTGAAGCTTTCTTT; CDR3: CASSPNWESTEAFF
V: TRBV20-1; J: TRBJ2-3; size: few; D: TRBD2; DNA: TGCAGTGCCGTAAGCGGGGGGGTGCCAGATACGCAGTATTTT; CDR3: CSAVSGGVPDTQYF
V: TRBV20-1; J: TRBJ2-5; size: few; D: NA; DNA: TGCAGTGCTAGTCCCGGGACCAGCCCCCAAGAGACCCAGTACTTC; CDR3: CSASPGTSPQETQYF
V: TRBV5-1; J: TRBJ1-1; size: NA; D: NA; DNA: TGCGCCAGCAGCTTCGGTAGGTCGGACACTGAAGCTTTCTTT; CDR3: CASSFGRSDTEAFF
V: TRBV7-8; J: TRBJ1-2; size: few; D: NA; DNA: TGTGCCAGCAGCTTAAGGGGCAGGGAGGGTGGCTACACCTTC; CDR3: CASSLRGREGGYTF
V: TRBV7-2; J: TRBJ2-1; size: NA; D: NA; DNA: TGTGCCAGCAGCTTGGGAACAGGGTCGTGGAATGAGCAGTTCTTC; CDR3: CASSLGTGSWNEQFF
V: TRBV30; J: TRBJ2-5; size: few; D: NA; DNA: TGTGCCTGGAGTGTACCGGGGGATCGTGCCAAGCAGTACTTC; CDR3: CAWSVPGDRAKQYF
V: TRBV20-1; J: TRBJ1-1; size: NA; D: TRBD1; DNA: TGCAGTGCTGCTAGACAGGGTCTTAGCACTGAAGCTTTCTTT; CDR3: CSAARQGLSTEAFF
V: TRBV28; J: TRBJ2-5; size: few; D: NA; DNA: TGTGCCAGCAGACGTGACCCCGAGGAGACCCAGTACTTC; CDR3: CASRRDPEETQYF
V: TRBV20-1; J: TRBJ1-1; size: NA; D: NA; DNA: TGCAGTGCTAGAAGAACAGGGAGCGTGAACACTGAAGCTTTCTTT; CDR3: CSARRTGSVNTEAFF
V: TRBV19; J: TRBJ2-3; size: NA; D: NA; DNA: TGTGCCAGTAGTCAACGACCCAGGGGATTCACAGATACGCAGTATTTT; CDR3: CASSQRPRGFTDTQYF
V: TRBV14; J: TRBJ1-4; size: few; D: NA; DNA: TGTGCCAGCAGCCATGCGGGAGTTTCACTTTCAACTAATGAAAAACTGTTTTTT; CDR3: CASSHAGVSLSTNEKLFF
V: TRBV20-1; J: TRBJ1-5; size: few; D: NA; DNA: TGCAGTGCTAGCGCATCTAATCAGCCCCAGCATTTT; CDR3: CSASASNQPQHF
V: TRBV6-6; J: TRBJ2-7; size: few; D: NA; DNA: TGTGCCAGCAGCCGGCTGATGTACGAGCAGTACTTC; CDR3: CASSRLMYEQYF
V: TRBV20-1; J: TRBJ2-1; size: NA; D: TRBD1; DNA: TGCAGTGCTAGAGATTGGGGGACAGGGCTCCACGAGCAGTTCTTC; CDR3: CSARDWGTGLHEQFF
V: TRBV7-3; J: TRBJ2-1; size: few; D: NA; DNA: TGTGCCAGCAGCTTAATGGGCGGGCCTTACAATGAGCAGTTCTTC; CDR3: CASSLMGGPYNEQFF
V: TRBV7-2; J: TRBJ2-5; size: few; D: NA; DNA: TGTGCCAGCAGCTTAAGGGACATGAAAGAGACCCAGTACTTC; CDR3: CASSLRDMKETQYF
V: TRBV7-3; J: TRBJ2-5; size: few; D: TRBD1; DNA: TGTGCCAGCAGCTTAACAACAGGGGACGGGGAGACCCAGTACTTC; CDR3: CASSLTTGDGETQYF
V: TRBV12-3/TRBV12-4; J: TRBJ2-3; size: NA; D: NA; DNA: TGTGCCAGCAGTTTTGCCCTGAGGAATCAGCCCCAGTATTTT; CDR3: CASSFALRNQPQYF
V: TRBV5-5; J: TRBJ1-2; size: NA; D: NA; DNA: TGTGCCAGCAGCTCCGGGCCCTCCCCCTTCTATGGCTACACCTTC; CDR3: CASSSGPSPFYGYTF
V: TRBV7-3; J: TRBJ2-1; size: few; D: NA; DNA: TGTGCCAGCAGCGCTAACACATACAATGAGCAGTTCTTC; CDR3: CASSANTYNEQFF
V: TRBV7-2; J: TRBJ2-7; size: NA; D: NA; DNA: TGTGCCAGCAGCTGGCGGGAGAGGGGGCAATACGAGCAGTACTTC; CDR3: CASSWRERGQYEQYF
V: TRBV5-1; J: TRBJ1-6; size: NA; D: NA; DNA: TGCGCCAGCAGCTTGCAGATGCTAGGAAATTCACCCCTCCACTTT; CDR3: CASSLQMLGNSPLHF
V: TRBV12-3/TRBV12-4; J: TRBJ2-2; size: few; D: NA; DNA: TGTGCCAGCAGTTTATATTCCGGGGAGCTGTTTTTT; CDR3: CASSLYSGELFF
V: TRBV7-9; J: TRBJ2-5; size: many; D: NA; DNA: TGTGCCAGCAGCTTAGGTAGTAGCGGAGGGGAGACCCAGTACTTC; CDR3: CASSLGSSGGETQYF
V: TRBV6-6; J: TRBJ2-3; size: NA; D: NA; DNA: TGTGCCAGCCAGTTAGCCGGGCCCTACACAGATACGCAGTATTTT; CDR3: CASQLAGPYTDTQYF
V: TRBV14; J: TRBJ1-2; size: NA; D: NA; DNA: TGTGCCAGCAGCCAATGGCGGGGTCGGTATGGCTACACCTTC; CDR3: CASSQWRGRYGYTF
V: TRBV15; J: TRBJ1-5; size: NA; D: NA; DNA: TGTGCCACCAGCAGTCAGGGTGGCCAGCCCCAGCATTTT; CDR3: CATSSQGGQPQHF
V: TRBV9; J: TRBJ2-3; size: NA; D: NA; DNA: TGTGCCAGCAGCTCACGGAGTGGCTACCCTAGCACAGATACGCAGTATTTT; CDR3: CASSSRSGYPSTDTQYF
V: TRBV6-1; J: TRBJ2-1; size: NA; D: NA; DNA: TGTGCCAGCACCCCAGCAGGGAGCTCCTACAATGAGCAGTTCTTC; CDR3: CASTPAGSSYNEQFF